Detailed here is one T cell receptor (beta chain). Its antigen remains unidentified. At one of its ends the junction is not consistent with the germline gene, which may arise from a read error. No cell sorting was done before RNA was extracted from the tissue. This record belongs to a study of tumor and adjacent non-tumor tissue in lung cancer. Study-level background: There were 11 to 13 adenocarcinoma, a couple of squamous cell carcinoma and 1 small cell lung cancer cases.

Germline CDR1 is SGHAT and CDR2 is FQNNGV. The CDR3 has 15 amino acids. A modified ARM-PCR protocol with three rounds of nested PCR amplified TCRbeta. TCRdb reprocessed the multiplex PCR reads via MiXCR and lists one record per CDR3 protein. The sample comprises approximately 150,000 distinct CDR3 sequences, roughly 70% of which are singletons, and 18% rests with the top ten. Points from the study as a whole: Compared with tumor, normal lung showed significantly lower TCR diversity.

The TCR comes from a man between 60 and 70 years old with small cell lung cancer. The sample consisted of lung tumor tissue. The V call is TRBV11-2, the J call TRBJ2-3, with 11 bases that match TRBD2. CDR3 coding DNA: TGTGCCATCAGCCGGCTAGCGGGAGGCGCAGATACGCGGTATTTT. Translated: CAISRLAGGADTRYF.